These 32 T cell receptor beta chains share one sample of origin, sequenced in a study of blood T cell repertoires in COVID-19. Libraries were prepared by immunoSEQ multiplex PCR; TCRdb keeps only in-frame clonotypes and omits some of them. The table lists about 220,000 clones, under 90% of them singletons. Sequencing was performed on PBMCs or T cells enriched from blood (not recorded which). These receptors came from a woman between 55 and 75 years old who had recovered from COVID-19.

The V gene is TRBV6-5, the J gene TRBJ1-1; 8 bases agree with TRBD1. Germline loops: CDR1 MNHEY, CDR2 SVGAGI. J gave up 14 bases and V 5 bases, and 10 bases lay outside the gene matches. This CDR3 comprises 12 residues. The CDR3 DNA sequence: TGTGCCAGCAGTCCTTCCGGGACAGGACAATTCTTT. Protein sequence: CASSPSGTGQFF.

V is TRBV10-3 and J is TRBJ2-7, with 9 bases aligning to TRBD1. This CDR3 has 14 amino acids. V lost 7 bases and J lost 3; bases outside the gene matches: 7. Germline loops: CDR1 ENHRY, CDR2 SYGVKD. CDR3 sequence: CAITPGQGFYEQYF. In nucleotides, the CDR3 is TGTGCCATCACCCCGGGACAGGGTTTCTACGAGCAGTACTTC.

This chain uses TRBV29-1 with TRBJ2-7; possibly TRBD1 for D (6 bases). The CDR3 has 13 residues. CDR1 is SQVTM, CDR2 ANQGSEA, per germline. V lost 2 bases, J lost 2 bases, and 10 bases lay in between. CDR3 loop: CSVEQGPAYEQYF. In DNA form, the CDR3 reads TGCAGCGTTGAACAGGGGCCGGCCTACGAGCAGTACTTC.

The CDR3 here is CASSLLPGPAANVLTF. In nucleotides, the CDR3 is TGTGCCAGCAGCTTACTTCCAGGCCCTGCGGCCAACGTCCTGACTTTC. The rearrangement uses TRBV7-2 and TRBJ2-6; D gene uncertain. This CDR3 has 16 amino acids. Per germline, CDR1 SGHTA and CDR2 FQGNSA. The V end was cut by 2 bases, the J end by 6 bases, with 14 bases between.

CDR3 sequence (DNA): TGTGCCAGCAGCTTAGCGCCGGGGGGGTACAATGAGCAGTTCTTC. This gives the protein CASSLAPGGYNEQFF. The chain uses TRBV7-2 and TRBJ2-1, with 8 bases aligning to TRBD2. The CDR3 is made up of 15 amino acids. The junction had 2 bases not matched to a gene; V was cut back by 0 bases and J by 4 bases. Germline-derived CDR1 and CDR2 are SGHTA and FQGNSA.

The chain employs TRBV6-5 and TRBJ2-7; TRBD2 might be the D (6 bases). V was clipped by 6 bases and J by 4 bases, with 13 bases between them. The CDR3 extends over 13 amino acids. Germline CDR1 and CDR2: MNHEY and SVGAGI. The CDR3 sequence is CASRPGLDYEQYF. CDR3 DNA: TGTGCCAGCAGGCCGGGACTCGATTACGAGCAGTACTTC.

The rearrangement joins TRBV19 to TRBJ1-6; no definite D call. Germline CDR1 reads LNHDA; CDR2 reads SQIVND (reference sequence). This CDR3 comprises 12 residues. V gave up 5 bases and J gave up 10 bases, with 9 bases separating them. In DNA form, the CDR3 reads TGTGCCAGTAGTGAGGGAGAGTCACCCCTCCACTTT. Translating gives CASSEGESPLHF.

The chain joins TRBV19 to TRBJ2-2; weak D call: TRBD1 (5 bases). In germline, CDR1 is LNHDA, CDR2 SQIVND (reference sequence). V lost 2 bases to trimming and J lost 1 base, with 5 bases between them. CDR3 size: 14 residues. CDR3 nucleotides: TGTGCCAGTAGTATAACAGGGAACACCGGGGAGCTGTTTTTT. Amino acid sequence: CASSITGNTGELFF.

This clone was detected only a few times. The V gene is TRBV10-3, the J gene TRBJ2-1, with TRBD2 matching 12 bases. V dropped 0 bases and J dropped 8; count of bases not matched to a gene: 2. The CDR3 has 15 amino acids. CDR1 is ENHRY and CDR2 is SYGVKD in the germline V gene. This CDR3 reads CAISESLAGGYEQFF. The CDR3 DNA reads as TGTGCCATCAGTGAGTCACTAGCGGGAGGATATGAGCAGTTCTTC.

The J gene is TRBJ2-7, the V gene TRBV19, with TRBD2 identical over 8 bases. V gave up 3 bases and J gave up 2 bases; unmatched junction bases: 3. Germline CDR1 and CDR2: LNHDA and SQIVND (reference sequence). The CDR3 sequence is 14 residues long. The CDR3 reads CASSITSGPYEQYF. As DNA, the CDR3 is TGTGCCAGTAGTATCACTAGCGGCCCCTACGAGCAGTACTTC.

This clone was recorded a few times. This CDR3 reads CASGLVGGRGNSPLHF. Here the CDR3 DNA reads TGTGCTAGTGGTTTGGTGGGTGGCAGGGGTAATTCACCCCTCCACTTT. V and J are TRBV12-5 and TRBJ1-6; possible D gene TRBD1, 6 bases. V shed 0 bases and J shed 6 bases, with 12 bases lying between them. This CDR3 contains 16 residues. The germline gives CDR1 LGHNT, CDR2 FRNRAP.

The V and J genes are TRBV15 and TRBJ2-7; no reliable D call. Trimming pared 1 base from V and 2 bases from J, leaving 9 bases between. This CDR3 is 14 amino acids long. CDR1 LNHNV and CDR2 YYDKDF come from the germline V gene (reference sequence). In DNA form, the CDR3 reads TGTGCCACCAGCAGAGGGGCAGTTGCCTACGAGCAGTACTTC. Protein sequence: CATSRGAVAYEQYF.

J is TRBJ2-1 and V is TRBV5-1; TRBD2 matches at 7 bases. Germline-derived CDR1 and CDR2 are SGHRS and YFSETQ. V dropped 3 bases and J dropped 4; count of bases not matched to a gene: 10. This CDR3 is 16 amino acids long. CDR3 in DNA: TGCGCCAGCAGCTACTCTAGCGGATTCTCATACAATGAGCAGTTCTTC. This gives the protein CASSYSSGFSYNEQFF. The full variable domain, its missing parts supplied by reference TRBV5-1 and TRBJ2-1, is KAGVTQTPRYLIKTRGQQVTLSCSPISGHRSVSWYQQTPGQGLQFLFEYFSETQRNKGNFPGRFSGRQFSNSRSEMNVSTLELGDSALYLCASSYSSGFSYNEQFFGPGTRLTVL.

This chain links TRBV19 with TRBJ2-1, with unresolved D. The CDR3 covers 13 residues. Trimming stripped 6 bases from V and 3 bases from J, with 9 bases between. CDR1 and CDR2 from the germline V gene are LNHDA and SQIVND (reference sequence). The CDR3 here is CASSPTHYNEQFF. The CDR3 coding sequence is TGTGCCAGTAGCCCGACTCACTACAATGAGCAGTTCTTC.

The rearrangement links TRBV9 to TRBJ1-2; the D gene is possibly TRBD1 (5 bases). The length of the CDR3 is 13 residues. The germline V gene has CDR1 SGDLS and CDR2 YYNGEE. The ends were cut back, 0 bases at V and 5 bases at J, with 8 bases in the middle. The CDR3: CASSVGQGYGYTF. The DNA for the CDR3 is TGTGCCAGCAGCGTAGGGCAGGGATATGGCTACACCTTC.

This clone was counted a few times. The gene calls are TRBV12-3 or TRBV12-4 and TRBJ1-1, with TRBD1 as a possible D gene (5 bases). The CDR3 consists of 13 residues. Trimming took 5 bases from V and 1 from J, leaving 8 bases between them. The CDR3 here is CASSLQENTEAFF. The CDR3 coding sequence is TGTGCCAGCAGTCTACAGGAGAACACTGAAGCTTTCTTT.

The V gene is TRBV19, the J gene TRBJ1-1; 8 bases line up with TRBD1. Looked up from germline, CDR1 is LNHDA and CDR2 is SQIVND (reference sequence). After removal of 1 base from V and 4 bases from J, the junction contained 2 bases not matched to a gene. This CDR3 region has 14 residues. The CDR3 protein is CASSIATGGTEAFF. The CDR3 DNA sequence: TGTGCCAGTAGTATAGCAACAGGGGGCACTGAAGCTTTCTTT.

The chain carries TRBV2 and TRBJ2-7; D ambiguous. V lost 4 bases, J lost 7 bases, and 17 bases lay in between. This CDR3 contains 14 residues. CDR1 is SNHLY and CDR2 is FYNNEI in the germline V gene. CDR3 region: CASSGTYSSMEQYF. CDR3 DNA: TGTGCCAGCAGTGGAACCTATAGTTCGATGGAGCAGTACTTC.

The sample holds one count of this clone. The V and J genes are TRBV2 and TRBJ1-5, with 8 bases aligning to TRBD1. Germline-derived CDR1 and CDR2 are SNHLY and FYNNEI. V lost 2 bases and J lost 0; bases outside the gene matches: 18. This CDR3 spans 21 amino acids. CDR3: CASSERVDRGYNSYSNQPQHF. In nucleotides, the CDR3 is TGTGCCAGCAGTGAAAGGGTTGACAGGGGATATAATAGTTATAGCAATCAGCCCCAGCATTTT.

This chain connects TRBV7-9 to TRBJ1-4, with D possibly being TRBD1 (6 bases). From germline, CDR1 is SEHNR and CDR2 FQNEAQ (reference sequence). Between the trimmed V and J ends, which lost 6 bases and 0 bases, there was a span of 11 bases. This CDR3 has 15 residues. As DNA, the CDR3 is TGTGCCAGCAGACCACAGGGTGCAACTAATGAAAAACTGTTTTTT. It yields the protein CASRPQGATNEKLFF.

The genes are TRBV18 and TRBJ1-2, with 7 bases matching TRBD1. This CDR3 is 15 amino acids long. Germline V gives CDR1 KGHSH, CDR2 LQKENI. V shed 3 bases and J 5 bases; nucleotides not matched to a gene: 9. DNA for the CDR3: TGTGCCAGCTCACCGGGGACAGTCGATAGATATGGCTACACCTTC. Encoded protein: CASSPGTVDRYGYTF.

This clone was counted a few times. V and J are TRBV5-1 and TRBJ2-7; 9 bases align to TRBD2. This CDR3 has 16 residues. Germline assignment: CDR1 SGHRS and CDR2 YFSETQ. With V trimmed by 3 bases and J by 2 bases, 9 bases remained unmatched. Written as DNA, the CDR3 is TGCGCCAGCAGCTCAGGCGGGGGGGCCAGTCCCTACGAGCAGTACTTC. Translation: CASSSGGGASPYEQYF.

The chain employs TRBV15 and TRBJ2-3; 7 positions agree with TRBD2. J lost 5 bases, V lost 5 bases, and 10 bases had no gene match. Germline lookup yields CDR1 LNHNV and CDR2 YYDKDF (reference sequence). The CDR3 runs 15 residues. The CDR3 sequence is CATSGHREGLDTQYF. The DNA of the CDR3 is TGTGCCACCAGCGGCCATAGGGAGGGCCTAGATACGCAGTATTTT. Based on the CDR3 plus reference TRBV15 and TRBJ2-3, the full variable domain is DAMVIQNPRYQVTQFGKPVTLSCSQTLNHNVMYWYQQKSSQAPKLLFHYYDKDFNNEADTPDNFQSRRPNTSFCFLDIRSPGLGDTAMYLCATSGHREGLDTQYFGPGTRLTVL.

The chain links TRBV11-2 to TRBJ2-1; 13 bases are shared with TRBD2. The CDR3 has 16 residues. Looked up from germline, CDR1 is SGHAT and CDR2 is FQNNGV. V trimming: 5 bases; J trimming: 3 bases; junction bases outside the gene matches: 4. CDR3 in amino acids: CASSTGTSGNYNEQFF. The DNA of the CDR3 is TGTGCCAGCAGCACGGGGACTAGCGGGAACTACAATGAGCAGTTCTTC.

This chain connects TRBV7-8 to TRBJ1-5, with TRBD1 identical over 9 bases. Unmatched junction bases numbered 4, after V lost 3 bases and J lost 7 bases. From germline, CDR1 is SGHVS and CDR2 FQNEAQ. The CDR3 loop spans 14 amino acids. DNA of the CDR3: TGTGCCAGCAGCTTGGACAGGGGTTACCAGCCCCAGCATTTT. Translation gives CASSLDRGYQPQHF.

In this sample, this clone turned up a few times. The chain has TRBV15 and TRBJ1-2; D is ambiguous. V lost 2 bases to trimming and J lost 5 bases, with 18 bases between them. Germline CDR1 LNHNV, CDR2 YYDKDF (reference sequence). The CDR3 is made up of 16 amino acids. The CDR3 spells CATSRNQPTPLYGYTF. DNA of the CDR3: TGTGCCACCAGCAGAAACCAACCGACACCTCTGTATGGCTACACCTTC.

This chain connects TRBV5-4 to TRBJ2-1; 9 bases line up with TRBD2. Trimming at V came to 4 bases and at J to 3 bases, leaving 5 bases not matched to a gene. Per the germline V gene, CDR1 is SGHNT and CDR2 is YYREEE (reference sequence). The CDR3 is 15 amino acids. CDR3 nucleotide sequence: TGTGCCAGCAGCCTCCGTAGCGGGAGCTACAATGAGCAGTTCTTC. Encoded protein: CASSLRSGSYNEQFF.

The chain has TRBV5-6 and TRBJ2-5, with D unresolved. Trimming shortened V by 3 bases and J by 1 base, and 13 bases separated the two germline ends. Germline loops: CDR1 SGHDT, CDR2 YYEEEE. CDR3 size: 15 residues. The CDR3 nucleotides read TGTGCCAGCAGCTCTCCGGGTCCTTCCCAAGAGACCCAGTACTTC. It yields the protein CASSSPGPSQETQYF.

V gene TRBV10-3 combines with J gene TRBJ1-5; no clear D gene. The CDR3 spans 13 residues. Germline V gene lookup returns CDR1 ENHRY and CDR2 SYGVKD. Trimming shortened V by 6 bases and J by 4 bases, and 10 bases separated the two germline ends. The CDR3 loop reads CAIRADENQPQHF. CDR3 in DNA: TGTGCCATCAGGGCGGATGAAAATCAGCCCCAGCATTTT.

This clone was recorded a few times. The V gene is TRBV6-1, the J gene TRBJ1-4; TRBD1 matches 8 bases. The junction had 5 bases not matched to a gene; V was cut back by 3 bases and J by 5 bases. CDR1 is MNHNS and CDR2 is SASEGT in the germline V gene. The length of the CDR3 is 15 residues. The CDR3 nucleotides read TGTGCCAGCAGTGAGGACAGGGTGGCGAATGAAAAACTGTTTTTT. It specifies CASSEDRVANEKLFF.

The CDR3 DNA reads as TGTGCCAGCAGCTCAGACAGTCTTAGTACGTTCTTC. Its protein product is CASSSDSLSTFF. The genes are TRBV7-8 and TRBJ2-1; weak D call: TRBD1 (5 bases). Germline CDR1 SGHVS, CDR2 FQNEAQ. V lost 4 bases and J lost 15, with 16 bases in between. The CDR3 totals 12 residues.

This chain uses TRBV11-1 with TRBJ2-3; D gene ambiguous. With 2 bases removed from V and 0 bases from J, the gap between germline ends came to 3 bases. The CDR3 has 13 residues. Germline CDR1 reads SGHAT; CDR2 reads FQDESV (reference sequence). The CDR3 nucleotides read TGTGCCAGCAGCTTACCTAGCACAGATACGCAGTATTTT. This codes for CASSLPSTDTQYF.